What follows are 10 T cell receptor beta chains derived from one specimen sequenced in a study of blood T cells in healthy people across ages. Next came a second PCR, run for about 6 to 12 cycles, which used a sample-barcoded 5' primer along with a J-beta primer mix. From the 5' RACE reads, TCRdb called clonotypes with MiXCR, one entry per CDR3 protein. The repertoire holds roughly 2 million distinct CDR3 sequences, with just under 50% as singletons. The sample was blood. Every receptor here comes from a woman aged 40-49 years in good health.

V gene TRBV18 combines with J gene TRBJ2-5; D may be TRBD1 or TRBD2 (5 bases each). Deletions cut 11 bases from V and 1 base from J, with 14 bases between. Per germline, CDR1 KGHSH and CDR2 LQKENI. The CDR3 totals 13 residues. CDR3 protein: CAAGASRQETQYF. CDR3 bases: TGTGCCGCCGGGGCCAGCCGCCAAGAGACCCAGTACTTC.

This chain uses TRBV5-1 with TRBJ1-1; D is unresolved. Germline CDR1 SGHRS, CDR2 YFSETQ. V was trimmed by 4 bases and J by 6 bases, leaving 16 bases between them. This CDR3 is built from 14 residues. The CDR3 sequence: CASSPRTNSAEAFF. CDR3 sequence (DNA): TGCGCCAGCAGCCCACGGACCAATTCCGCTGAAGCTTTCTTT.

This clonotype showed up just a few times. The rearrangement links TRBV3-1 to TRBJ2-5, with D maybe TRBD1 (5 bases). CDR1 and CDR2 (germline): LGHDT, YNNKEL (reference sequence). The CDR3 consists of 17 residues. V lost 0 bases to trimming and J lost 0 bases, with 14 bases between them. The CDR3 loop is CASSQDLQAPYQETQYF. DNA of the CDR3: TGTGCCAGCAGCCAAGATTTACAGGCGCCGTACCAAGAGACCCAGTACTTC.

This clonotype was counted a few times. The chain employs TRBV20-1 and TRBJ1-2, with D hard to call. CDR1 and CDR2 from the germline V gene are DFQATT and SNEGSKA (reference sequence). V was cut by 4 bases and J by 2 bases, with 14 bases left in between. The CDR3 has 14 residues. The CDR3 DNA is TGCAGTGCTAATCCTCCGGGCAGGAACTATGGCTACACCTTC. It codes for CSANPPGRNYGYTF.

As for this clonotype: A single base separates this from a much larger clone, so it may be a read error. CDR3 loop: CASIADRGDQPQHF. The DNA for the CDR3 is TGTGCCAGCATAGCGGACAGGGGGGATCAGCCCCAGCATTTT. This chain uses TRBV12-3 or TRBV12-4 with TRBJ1-5; TRBD1 aligns across 10 bases. The CDR3 has 14 residues. V shed 7 bases, J shed 5 bases, and the junction held 5 bases outside the gene matches.

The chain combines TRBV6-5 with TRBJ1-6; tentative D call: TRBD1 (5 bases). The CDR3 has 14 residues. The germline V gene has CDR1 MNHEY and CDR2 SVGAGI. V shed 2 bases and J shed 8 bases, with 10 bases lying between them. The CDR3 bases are TGTGCCAGCAGTTACGGGGCGGGTGATTCACCCCTCCACTTT. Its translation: CASSYGAGDSPLHF.

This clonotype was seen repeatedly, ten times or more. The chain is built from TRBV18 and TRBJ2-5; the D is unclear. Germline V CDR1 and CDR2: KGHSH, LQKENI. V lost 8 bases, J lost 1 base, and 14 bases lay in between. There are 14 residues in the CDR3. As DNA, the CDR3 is TGTGCCAGCAGCCCGGATCGAACCCAAGAGACCCAGTACTTC. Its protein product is CASSPDRTQETQYF.

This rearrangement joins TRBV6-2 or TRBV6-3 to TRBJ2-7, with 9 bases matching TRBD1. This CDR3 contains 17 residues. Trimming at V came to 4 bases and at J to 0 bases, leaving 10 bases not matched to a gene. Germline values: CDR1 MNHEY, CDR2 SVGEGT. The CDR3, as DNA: TGTGCCAGCAGTTTCTCATTGAGACAGGGGGTCTCCTACGAGCAGTACTTC. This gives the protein CASSFSLRQGVSYEQYF.

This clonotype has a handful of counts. CDR3 amino acids: CASSQGDRAQETQYF. The CDR3 DNA is TGCGCCAGCAGCCAAGGGGACAGGGCCCAAGAGACCCAGTACTTC. This chain uses TRBV4-3 with TRBJ2-5; the match to TRBD1 covers 9 bases. Germline lookup yields CDR1 LGHNA and CDR2 YSLEER. The CDR3 contains 15 residues. The junction had 1 base not matched to a gene; V was cut back by 1 base and J by 1 base.

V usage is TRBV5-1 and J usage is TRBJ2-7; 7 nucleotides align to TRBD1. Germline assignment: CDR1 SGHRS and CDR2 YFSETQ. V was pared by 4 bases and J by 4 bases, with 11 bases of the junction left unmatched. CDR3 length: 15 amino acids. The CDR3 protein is CASSQGVLGDYEQYF. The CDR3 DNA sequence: TGCGCCAGCAGCCAGGGGGTTCTGGGAGATTACGAGCAGTACTTC.